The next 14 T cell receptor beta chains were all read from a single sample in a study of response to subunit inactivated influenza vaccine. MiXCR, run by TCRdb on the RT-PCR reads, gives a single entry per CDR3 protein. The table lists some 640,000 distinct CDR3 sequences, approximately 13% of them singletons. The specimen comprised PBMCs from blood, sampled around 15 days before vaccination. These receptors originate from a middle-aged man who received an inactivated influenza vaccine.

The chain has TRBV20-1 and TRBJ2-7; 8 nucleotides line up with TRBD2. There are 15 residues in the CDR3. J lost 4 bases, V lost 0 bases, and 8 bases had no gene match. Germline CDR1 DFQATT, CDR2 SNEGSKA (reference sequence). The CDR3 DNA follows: TGCAGTGCTAGAGATAGGTCTAGCGGGTTGTACGAGCAGTACTTC. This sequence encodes CSARDRSSGLYEQYF.

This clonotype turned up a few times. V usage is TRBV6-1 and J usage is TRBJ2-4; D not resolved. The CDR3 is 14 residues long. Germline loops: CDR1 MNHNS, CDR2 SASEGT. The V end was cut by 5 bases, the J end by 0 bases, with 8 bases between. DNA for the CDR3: TGTGCCAGCAGTCATATACTAGCCAAAAACATTCAGTACTTC. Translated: CASSHILAKNIQYF.

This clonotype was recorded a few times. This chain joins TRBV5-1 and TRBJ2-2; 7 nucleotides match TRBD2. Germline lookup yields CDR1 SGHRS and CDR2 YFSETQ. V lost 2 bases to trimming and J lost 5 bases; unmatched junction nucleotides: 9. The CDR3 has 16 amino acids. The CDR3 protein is CASSLFSAGDTGELFF. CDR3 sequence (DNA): TGCGCCAGCAGCTTATTTTCGGCGGGAGATACCGGGGAGCTGTTTTTT. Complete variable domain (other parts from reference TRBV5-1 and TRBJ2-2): KAGVTQTPRYLIKTRGQQVTLSCSPISGHRSVSWYQQTPGQGLQFLFEYFSETQRNKGNFPGRFSGRQFSNSRSEMNVSTLELGDSALYLCASSLFSAGDTGELFFGEGSRLTVL.

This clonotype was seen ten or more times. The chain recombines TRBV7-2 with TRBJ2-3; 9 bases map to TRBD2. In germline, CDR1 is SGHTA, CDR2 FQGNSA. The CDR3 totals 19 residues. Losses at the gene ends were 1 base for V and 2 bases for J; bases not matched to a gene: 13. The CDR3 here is CASSLGPAGAGGTTDTQYF. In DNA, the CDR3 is TGTGCCAGCAGCTTAGGGCCGGCTGGAGCGGGGGGAACCACAGATACGCAGTATTTT.

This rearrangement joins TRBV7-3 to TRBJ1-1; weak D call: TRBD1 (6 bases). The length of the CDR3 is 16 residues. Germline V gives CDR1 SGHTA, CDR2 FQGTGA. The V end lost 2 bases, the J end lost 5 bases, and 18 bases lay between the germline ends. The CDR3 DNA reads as TGTGCCAGCAGCTTATATGTCAGGGGTATCGGGACTGAAGCTTTCTTT. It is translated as CASSLYVRGIGTEAFF. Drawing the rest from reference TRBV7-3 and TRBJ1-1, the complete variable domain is GAGVSQTPSNKVTEKGKYVELRCDPISGHTALYWYRQSLGQGPEFLIYFQGTGAADDSGLPNDRFFAVRPEGSVSTLKIQRTERGDSAVYLCASSLYVRGIGTEAFFGQGTRLTVV.

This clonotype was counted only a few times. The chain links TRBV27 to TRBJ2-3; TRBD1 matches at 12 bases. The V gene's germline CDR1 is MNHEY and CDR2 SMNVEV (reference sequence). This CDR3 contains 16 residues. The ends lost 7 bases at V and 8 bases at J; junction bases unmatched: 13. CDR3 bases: TGTGCCAGCAAAGACCTGGGGACAGGGGGCAGAGGTACGCAGTATTTT. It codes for CASKDLGTGGRGTQYF.

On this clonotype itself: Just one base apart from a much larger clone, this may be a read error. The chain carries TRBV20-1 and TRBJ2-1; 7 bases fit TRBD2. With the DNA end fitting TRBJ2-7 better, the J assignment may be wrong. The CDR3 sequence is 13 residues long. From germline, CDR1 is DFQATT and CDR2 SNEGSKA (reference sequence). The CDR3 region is CSADGLGYNEQYF. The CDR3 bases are TGCAGTGCCGACGGACTAGGCTACAATGAGCAGTACTTC.

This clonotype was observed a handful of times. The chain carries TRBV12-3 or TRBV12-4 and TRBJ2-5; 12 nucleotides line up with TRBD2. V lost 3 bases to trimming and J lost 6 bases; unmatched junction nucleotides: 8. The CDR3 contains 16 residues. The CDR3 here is CASSLPSGREVKTQYF. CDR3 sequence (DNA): TGTGCCAGCAGTTTGCCTAGCGGGAGGGAGGTCAAGACCCAGTACTTC.

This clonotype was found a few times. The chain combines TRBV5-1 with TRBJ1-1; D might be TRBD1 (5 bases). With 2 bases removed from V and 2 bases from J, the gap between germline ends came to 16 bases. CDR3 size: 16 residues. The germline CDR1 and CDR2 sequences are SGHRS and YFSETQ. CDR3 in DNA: TGCGCCAGCAGCTTTTTGGGAGGTCGGACAAACACTGAAGCTTTCTTT. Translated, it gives CASSFLGGRTNTEAFF. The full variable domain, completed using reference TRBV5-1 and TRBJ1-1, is KAGVTQTPRYLIKTRGQQVTLSCSPISGHRSVSWYQQTPGQGLQFLFEYFSETQRNKGNFPGRFSGRQFSNSRSEMNVSTLELGDSALYLCASSFLGGRTNTEAFFGQGTRLTVV.

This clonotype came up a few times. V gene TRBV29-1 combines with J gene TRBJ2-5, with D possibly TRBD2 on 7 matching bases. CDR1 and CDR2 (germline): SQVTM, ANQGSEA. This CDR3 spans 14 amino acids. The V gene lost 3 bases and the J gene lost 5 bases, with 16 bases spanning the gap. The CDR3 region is CSVDRGARAETQYF. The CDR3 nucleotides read TGCAGCGTTGATCGGGGGGCGCGTGCGGAGACCCAGTACTTC.

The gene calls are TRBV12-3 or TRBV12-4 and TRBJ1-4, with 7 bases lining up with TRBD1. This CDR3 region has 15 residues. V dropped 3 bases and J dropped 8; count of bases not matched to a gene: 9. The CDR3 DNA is TGTGCCAGCAGTTTCAAGGCCCAGGGGGGAGAAAAACTGTTTTTT. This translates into CASSFKAQGGEKLFF.

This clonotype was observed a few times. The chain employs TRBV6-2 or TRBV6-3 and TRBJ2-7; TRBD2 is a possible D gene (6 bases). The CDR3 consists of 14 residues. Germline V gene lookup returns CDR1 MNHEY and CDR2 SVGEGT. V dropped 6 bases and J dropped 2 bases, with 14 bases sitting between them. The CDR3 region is CASSLSGLTYEQYF. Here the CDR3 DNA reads TGTGCCAGCAGCCTTAGCGGACTCACCTACGAGCAGTACTTC.

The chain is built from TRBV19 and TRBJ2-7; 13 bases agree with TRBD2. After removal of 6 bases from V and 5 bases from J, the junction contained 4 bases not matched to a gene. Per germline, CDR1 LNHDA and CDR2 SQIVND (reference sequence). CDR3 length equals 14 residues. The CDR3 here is CASRRTSGSHEQYF. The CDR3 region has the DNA TGTGCCAGTAGGAGGACTAGCGGGAGCCACGAGCAGTACTTC.

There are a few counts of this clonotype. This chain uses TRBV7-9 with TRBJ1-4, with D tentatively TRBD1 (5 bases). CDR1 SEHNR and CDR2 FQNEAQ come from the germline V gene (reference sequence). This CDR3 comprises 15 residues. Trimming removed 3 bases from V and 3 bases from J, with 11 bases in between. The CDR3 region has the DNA TGTGCCAGCAGCTTGGGGCAGGTGGCTAATGAAAAACTGTTTTTT. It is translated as CASSLGQVANEKLFF.